The 6 T cell receptor beta chains below were found in one sample sequenced in a study of blood T cell repertoires in COVID-19. Profiled with immunoSEQ multiplex PCR; TCRdb holds only in-frame clones, not every one. The sample has roughly 200,000 clones; more than 85% are singletons. Input material: peripheral blood. These receptors originate from a woman aged 30 to 39 with active or convalescent COVID-19.

V usage is TRBV7-9 and J usage is TRBJ2-3, with D possibly TRBD1 on 5 matching bases. CDR1 and CDR2 (germline): SEHNR, FQNEAQ (reference sequence). This CDR3 spans 15 amino acids. V was shortened by 5 bases and J by 2 bases, with 14 bases between the two germline ends. CDR3 region: CASSPKGQYTDTQYF. The CDR3 DNA reads TGTGCCAGCAGCCCCAAGGGGCAGTACACAGATACGCAGTATTTT.

CDR3 coding DNA: TGTGCCAGCAGCTTAGCGACTAGCGGGAGTCGCAATGAGCAGTTCTTC. It specifies CASSLATSGSRNEQFF. The chain uses TRBV7-6 and TRBJ2-1; the match to TRBD2 covers 12 bases. The CDR3 consists of 16 residues. The J segment lost 6 bases and the V segment lost 0 bases, leaving 3 bases of the junction unmatched. Germline V gives CDR1 SGHVS, CDR2 FNYEAQ.

V gene TRBV11-2 combines with J gene TRBJ2-1; perhaps TRBD2 as D (5 bases). Germline lookup yields CDR1 SGHAT and CDR2 FQNNGV. The CDR3 consists of 11 residues. Trimming pared 7 bases from V and 8 bases from J, leaving 9 bases between. CDR3 in amino acids: CASTGWDEQFF. CDR3 DNA: TGTGCCAGCACGGGGTGGGATGAGCAGTTCTTC.

This chain links TRBV19 with TRBJ2-4, with TRBD1 matching over 9 bases. The V segment lost 6 bases and the J segment 5 bases; nucleotides outside the gene matches: 2. The CDR3 length is 13 residues. CDR1 is LNHDA and CDR2 is SQIVND in the germline V gene (reference sequence). CDR3 bases: TGTGCCAGTAGACAGGGGGCCGAAAACATTCAGTACTTC. Translated: CASRQGAENIQYF. The variable domain in full, with the rest retrieved from reference TRBV19 and TRBJ2-4, is DGGITQSPKYLFRKEGQNVTLSCEQNLNHDAMYWYRQDPGQGLRLIYYSQIVNDFQKGDIAEGYSVSREKKESFPLTVTSAQKNPTAFYLCASRQGAENIQYFGAGTRLSVL.

This sequence joins TRBV11-2 and TRBJ2-5; D may be TRBD2 (7 bases). Trimming left V 2 bases short and J 6 bases short, with 22 bases between. Germline V CDR1 and CDR2: SGHAT, FQNNGV. The length of the CDR3 is 17 residues. CDR3 sequence reads: CASSLISAGATFKTQYF. CDR3 DNA: TGTGCCAGCAGCTTAATATCCGCGGGGGCTACGTTCAAGACCCAGTACTTC.

This clone was observed a handful of times. The DNA of the CDR3 is TGCAGTGCTGAGGGTCACAATGAGCAGTTCTTC. It translates to CSAEGHNEQFF. This chain uses TRBV20-1 with TRBJ2-1; D possibly corresponds to TRBD2 (5 bases). The V and J ends lost 5 bases and 5 bases respectively, with 7 bases between them. Germline V CDR1 and CDR2: DFQATT, SNEGSKA (reference sequence). The CDR3 is 11 residues long.